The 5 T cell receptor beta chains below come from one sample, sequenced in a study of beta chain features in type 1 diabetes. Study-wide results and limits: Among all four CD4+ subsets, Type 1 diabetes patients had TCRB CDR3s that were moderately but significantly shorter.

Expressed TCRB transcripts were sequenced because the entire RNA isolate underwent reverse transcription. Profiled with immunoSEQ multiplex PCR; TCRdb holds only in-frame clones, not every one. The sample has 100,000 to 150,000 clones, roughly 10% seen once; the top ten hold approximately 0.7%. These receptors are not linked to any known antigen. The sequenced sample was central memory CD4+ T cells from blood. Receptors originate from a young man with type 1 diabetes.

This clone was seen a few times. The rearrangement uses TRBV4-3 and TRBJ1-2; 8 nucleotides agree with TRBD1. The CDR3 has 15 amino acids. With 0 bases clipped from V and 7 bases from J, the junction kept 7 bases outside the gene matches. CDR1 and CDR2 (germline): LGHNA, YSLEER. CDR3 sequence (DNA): TGCGCCAGCAGCCAAGAGGTCAGGGGGCCCCGTGGCTACACCTTC. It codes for CASSQEVRGPRGYTF.

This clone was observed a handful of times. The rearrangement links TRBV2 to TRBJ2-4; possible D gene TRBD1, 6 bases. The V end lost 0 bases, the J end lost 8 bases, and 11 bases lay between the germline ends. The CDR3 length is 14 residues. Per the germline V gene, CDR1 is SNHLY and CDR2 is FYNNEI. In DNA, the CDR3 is TGTGCCAGCAGTGAAGCTGGGAACAGGGACATTCAGTACTTC. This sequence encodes CASSEAGNRDIQYF.

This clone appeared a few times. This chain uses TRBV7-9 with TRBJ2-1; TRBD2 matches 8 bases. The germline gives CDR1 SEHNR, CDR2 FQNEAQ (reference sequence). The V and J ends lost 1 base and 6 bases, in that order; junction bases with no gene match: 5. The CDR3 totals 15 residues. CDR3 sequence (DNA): TGTGCCAGCAGCTTAGGCCGGACTAGCTCCAATGAGCAGTTCTTC. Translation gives CASSLGRTSSNEQFF.

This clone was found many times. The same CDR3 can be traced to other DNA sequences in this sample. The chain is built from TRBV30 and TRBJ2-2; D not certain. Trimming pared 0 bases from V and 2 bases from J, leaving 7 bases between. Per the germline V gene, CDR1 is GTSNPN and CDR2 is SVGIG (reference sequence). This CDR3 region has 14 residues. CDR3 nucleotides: TGTGCCTGGAGTGTCCTCCGTAACACCGGGGAGCTGTTTTTT. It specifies CAWSVLRNTGELFF.

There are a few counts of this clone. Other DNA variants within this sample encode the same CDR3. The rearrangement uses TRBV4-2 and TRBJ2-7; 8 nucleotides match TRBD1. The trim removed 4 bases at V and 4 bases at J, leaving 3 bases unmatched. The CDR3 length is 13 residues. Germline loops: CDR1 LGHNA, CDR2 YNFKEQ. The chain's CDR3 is CASSRGQGYEQYF. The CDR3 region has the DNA TGTGCCAGCAGCCGTGGACAGGGATACGAGCAGTACTTC.